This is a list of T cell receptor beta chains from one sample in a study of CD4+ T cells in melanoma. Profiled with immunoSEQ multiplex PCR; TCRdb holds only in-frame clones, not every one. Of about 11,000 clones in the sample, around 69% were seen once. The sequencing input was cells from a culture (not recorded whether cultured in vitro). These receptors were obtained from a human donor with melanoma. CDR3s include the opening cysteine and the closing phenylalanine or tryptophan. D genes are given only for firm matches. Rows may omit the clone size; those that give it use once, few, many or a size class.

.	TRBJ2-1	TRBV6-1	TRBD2	CASSEGLAGDYNEQFF	TGTGCCAGCAGTGAGGGACTAGCGGGGGATTACAATGAGCAGTTCTTC
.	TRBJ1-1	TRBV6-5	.	CASSYSWRSMNTEAFF	TGTGCCAGCAGTTACTCCTGGCGTTCCATGAACACTGAAGCTTTCTTT
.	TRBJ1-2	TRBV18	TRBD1	CASSPSAFRTGKDGYTF	TGTGCCAGCTCACCGTCCGCCTTTCGGACAGGGAAGGATGGCTACACCTTC
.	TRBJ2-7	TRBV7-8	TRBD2	CASSLSGGNHEQYF	TGTGCCAGCAGCTTAAGCGGGGGAAACCACGAGCAGTACTTC
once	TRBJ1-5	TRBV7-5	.	CARSLVGRVSNQPQHF	TGTGCCAGAAGCTTAGTAGGCAGGGTTAGCAATCAGCCCCAGCATTTT
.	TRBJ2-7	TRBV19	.	CAAGRPGDYEQYF	TGTGCCGCGGGCAGGCCAGGAGATTACGAGCAGTACTTC
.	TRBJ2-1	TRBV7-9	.	CASEGGAYNEQFF	TGTGCCAGCGAGGGGGGGGCTTACAATGAGCAGTTCTTC
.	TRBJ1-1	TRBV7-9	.	CASGLGFLNTEAFF	TGTGCCAGCGGCTTAGGTTTTTTGAACACTGAAGCTTTCTTT
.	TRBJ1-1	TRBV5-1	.	CASSLASANTEAFF	TGCGCCAGCAGCTTGGCGTCAGCGAACACTGAAGCTTTCTTT
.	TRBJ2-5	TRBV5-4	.	CASSLYREETQYF	TGTGCCAGCAGCTTGTACAGGGAAGAGACCCAGTACTTC
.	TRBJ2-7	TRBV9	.	CASSVSAGPYEQYF	TGTGCCAGCAGCGTATCAGCAGGGCCCTACGAGCAGTACTTC
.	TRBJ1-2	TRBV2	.	CASSGQGSEGYTF	TGTGCCAGCAGTGGGCAGGGCTCCGAGGGCTACACCTTC
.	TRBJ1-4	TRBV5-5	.	CASSFGSGDGGEKLFF	TGTGCCAGCAGCTTCGGGTCGGGGGATGGGGGGGAAAAACTGTTTTTT
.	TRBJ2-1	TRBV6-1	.	CASSEGSSSYNEQFF	TGTGCCAGCAGTGAAGGCTCTAGCTCCTACAATGAGCAGTTCTTC
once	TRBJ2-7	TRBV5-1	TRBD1	CASSLGYTGGYEQYF	TGCGCCAGCAGCTTGGGTTATACAGGGGGCTACGAGCAGTACTTC
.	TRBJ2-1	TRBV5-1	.	CASSGAGRGSYEQFF	TGCGCCAGCAGCGGGGCGGGTAGAGGGAGTTATGAGCAGTTCTTC
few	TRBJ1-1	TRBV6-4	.	CASSSNWNTEAFF	TGTGCCAGCAGCAGCAATTGGAACACTGAAGCTTTCTTT
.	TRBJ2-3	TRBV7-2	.	CASSLSRGGYTDTQYF	TGTGCCAGCAGCTTATCGAGAGGGGGGTACACAGATACGCAGTATTTT
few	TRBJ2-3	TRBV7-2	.	CASGPGGPADTQYF	TGTGCCAGCGGCCCTGGGGGGCCGGCAGATACGCAGTATTTT
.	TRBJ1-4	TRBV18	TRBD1	CASSPSQGATNEKLFF	TGTGCCAGCTCACCTTCCCAGGGGGCAACTAATGAAAAACTGTTTTTT
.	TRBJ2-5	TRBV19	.	CASSIASSSTWSAQYF	TGTGCCAGTAGTATAGCCTCCTCCTCGACATGGTCGGCCCAGTACTTC
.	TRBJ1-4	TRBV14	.	CASSQDRGALNEKLFF	TGTGCCAGCAGCCAAGATAGAGGGGCCCTTAATGAAAAACTGTTTTTT
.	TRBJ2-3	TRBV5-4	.	CASSLARTDTQYF	TGTGCCAGCAGCTTGGCGAGAACAGATACGCAGTATTTT
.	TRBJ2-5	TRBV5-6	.	CASSLVSGPGYF	TGTGCCAGCAGCCTGGTTAGTGGCCCCGGGTACTTC
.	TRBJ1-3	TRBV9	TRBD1	CASSVGDQGAYPGNTIYF	TGTGCCAGCAGCGTAGGGGATCAGGGGGCATATCCAGGAAACACCATATATTTT
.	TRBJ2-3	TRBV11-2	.	CASSLGLQVTDTQYF	TGTGCCAGCAGCTTGGGTCTCCAGGTCACAGATACGCAGTATTTT
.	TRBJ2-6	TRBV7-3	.	CASSFSGANVLTF	TGTGCCAGCAGCTTTAGTGGGGCCAACGTCCTGACTTTC
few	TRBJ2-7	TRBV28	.	CASSFGGGRPYEQYF	TGTGCCAGCAGTTTTGGTGGGGGCAGACCCTACGAGCAGTACTTC
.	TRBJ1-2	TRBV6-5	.	CASSYNLGDGYTF	TGTGCCAGCAGTTACAATTTGGGGGACGGCTACACCTTC
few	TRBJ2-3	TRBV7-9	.	CASSPRRGITDTQYF	TGTGCCAGCAGCCCACGACGAGGAATAACAGATACGCAGTATTTT
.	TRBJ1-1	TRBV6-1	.	CASSALRGRQGTGNTEAFF	TGTGCCAGCAGTGCCCTGCGGGGGAGGCAGGGCACGGGGAACACTGAAGCTTTCTTT
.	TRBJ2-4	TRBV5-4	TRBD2	CASSSQGGGGSAKNIQYF	TGTGCCAGCAGCTCCCAAGGCGGCGGGGGTTCGGCCAAAAACATTCAGTACTTC
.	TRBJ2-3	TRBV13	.	CASSITDTQYF	TGTGCCAGCAGCATCACAGATACGCAGTATTTT
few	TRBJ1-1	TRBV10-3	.	CAISDERMNTEAFF	TGTGCCATCAGTGACGAACGGATGAACACTGAAGCTTTCTTT
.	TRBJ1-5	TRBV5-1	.	CASSLDPSAQPQHF	TGCGCCAGCAGCTTGGACCCGTCGGCTCAGCCCCAGCATTTT
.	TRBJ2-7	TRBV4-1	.	CASSQETVPTHRQYF	TGCGCCAGCAGCCAAGAGACAGTTCCTACGCACCGGCAGTACTTC
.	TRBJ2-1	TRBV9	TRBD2	CASSVDSGTYNEQFF	TGTGCCAGCAGCGTAGATAGCGGGACTTACAATGAGCAGTTCTTC
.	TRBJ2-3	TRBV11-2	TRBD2	CASSLVPSGGNTQYF	TGTGCCAGCAGCTTAGTACCTAGCGGGGGGAATACGCAGTATTTT
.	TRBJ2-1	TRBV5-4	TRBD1	CASHTGVYNEQFF	TGTGCCAGCCATACAGGGGTCTACAATGAGCAGTTCTTC
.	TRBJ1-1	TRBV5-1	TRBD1	CASSLGTATEAFF	TGTGCCAGCAGCCTCGGGACAGCTACTGAAGCTTTCTTT
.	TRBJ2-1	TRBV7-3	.	CASSLHGGKNEQFF	TGTGCCAGCAGCTTACATGGGGGCAAGAATGAGCAGTTCTTC
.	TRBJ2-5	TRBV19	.	CASRLPGTEETQYF	TGTGCCAGTAGGCTACCCGGGACGGAAGAGACCCAGTACTTC
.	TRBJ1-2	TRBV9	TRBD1	CASSPTGTGESFGYTF	TGTGCCAGCAGCCCGACCGGGACAGGGGAATCTTTTGGCTACACCTTC
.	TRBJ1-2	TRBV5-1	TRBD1	CASSLVSGGDRYGYTF	TGCGCCAGCAGCTTGGTATCAGGGGGCGATCGATATGGCTACACCTTC
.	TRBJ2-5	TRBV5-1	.	CASSRTGTPEETQYF	TGCGCCAGCAGCAGAACCGGGACCCCGGAAGAGACCCAGTACTTC
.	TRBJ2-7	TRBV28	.	CASSLRRDYEQYF	TGTGCCAGCAGTTTAAGGAGGGACTACGAGCAGTACTTC
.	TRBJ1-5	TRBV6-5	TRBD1	CASSRQGNGQPQHF	TGTGCCAGCAGCCGACAGGGTAACGGCCAGCCCCAGCATTTT
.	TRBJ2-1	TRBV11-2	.	CASSSIRGTRNEQFF	TGTGCCAGCAGCTCCATTCGAGGGACCCGCAATGAGCAGTTCTTC
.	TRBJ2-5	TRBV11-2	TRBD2	CASSFKTHGRETQYF	TGTGCCAGCAGCTTCAAGACCCACGGGAGGGAGACCCAGTACTTC
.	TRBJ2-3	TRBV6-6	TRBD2	CASTHTSGGMDTQYF	TGTGCCAGCACCCATACTAGCGGGGGAATGGATACGCAGTATTTT
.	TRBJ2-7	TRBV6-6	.	CASSIPTRGGKPEQYF	TGTGCCAGCAGCATCCCGACGAGGGGGGGTAAACCGGAGCAGTACTTC
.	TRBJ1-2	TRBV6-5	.	CASSPRQAGTYGYTF	TGTGCCAGCAGTCCCCGACAGGCGGGGACCTATGGCTACACCTTC
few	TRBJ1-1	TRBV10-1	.	CASSPEGIGTEAFF	TGCGCCAGCAGTCCGGAGGGAATTGGGACTGAAGCTTTCTTT
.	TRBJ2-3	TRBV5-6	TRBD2	CASSGRLASTDTQYF	TGTGCCAGCAGCGGGCGACTAGCTAGCACAGATACGCAGTATTTT
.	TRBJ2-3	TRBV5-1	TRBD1	CASSAGTGQVTDTQYF	TGCGCCAGCAGCGCGGGAACGGGACAGGTCACAGATACGCAGTATTTT
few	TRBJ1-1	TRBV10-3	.	CAIKAGINTEAFF	TGTGCCATCAAGGCAGGGATCAACACTGAAGCTTTCTTT
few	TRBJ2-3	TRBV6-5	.	CASSYRGTDTQYF	TGTGCCAGCAGTTACCGCGGTACAGATACGCAGTATTTT
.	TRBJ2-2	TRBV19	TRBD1	CASSMRDSNTGELFF	TGTGCCAGTAGTATGAGGGACAGTAACACCGGGGAGCTGTTTTTT
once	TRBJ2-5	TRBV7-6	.	CASSSSATQYF	TGTGCCAGCAGCTCCTCCGCGACCCAGTACTTC
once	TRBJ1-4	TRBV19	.	CASRGQWEKLFF	TGTGCCAGCCGTGGACAGTGGGAAAAACTGTTTTTT